This passage covers 29 T cell receptor beta chains from one sample sequenced in a study of shared clonotypes between healthy human individuals. Only in-frame clones appear in the TCRdb table, and some are missing; sequencing was by immunoSEQ multiplex PCR. Seen here are 400,000 to 600,000 clones, about four fifths observed once, and the top ten hold over 10%. The sequencing sample was made of PBMCs. Source of these receptors: a woman between 40 and 50 years old in good health. Some clones in this sample may be carry-over from other donors' samples.

The rearrangement uses TRBV15 and TRBJ2-6; no firm D call. Trimming left V 2 bases short and J 0 bases short, with 2 bases between. The CDR3 consists of 14 residues. Germline lookup yields CDR1 LNHNV and CDR2 YYDKDF (reference sequence). The CDR3, as DNA: TGTGCCACCAGCAGATTCTCTGGGGCCAACGTCCTGACTTTC. It specifies CATSRFSGANVLTF.

The CDR3 nucleotides are TGTGCCAGCAGTTTATTTGGAAAACTGTTTTTT. Translation gives CASSLFGKLFF. The chain combines TRBV28 with TRBJ1-4; D uncertain. The germline V and J ends were trimmed by 1 base and 10 bases, with 4 bases remaining between them. The CDR3 totals 11 residues. The V gene's germline CDR1 is MDHEN and CDR2 SYDVKM.

This clone has just one count. The genes are TRBV7-9 and TRBJ1-4; weak D call: TRBD1 (5 bases). Deletions cut 5 bases from V and 13 bases from J, with 14 bases between. Germline CDR1 and CDR2: SEHNR and FQNEAQ (reference sequence). This CDR3 region has 12 residues. As DNA, the CDR3 is TGTGCCAGCAGCCAGACAGAGGTGGGACTGTTTTTT. This sequence encodes CASSQTEVGLFF. The full variable domain, its missing parts supplied by reference TRBV7-9 and TRBJ1-4, is DTGVSQNPRHKITKRGQNVTFRCDPISEHNRLYWYRQTLGQGPEFLTYFQNEAQLEKSRLLSDRFSAERPKGSFSTLEIQRTEQGDSAMYLCASSQTEVGLFFGSGTQLSVL.

The J gene is TRBJ1-1, the V gene TRBV6-4; a possible D gene is TRBD1 (5 bases). Germline-derived CDR1 and CDR2 are MRHNA and SNTAGT. This CDR3 has 14 amino acids. The ends were cut back, 3 bases at V and 4 bases at J, with 12 bases in the middle. This CDR3 is CASSDGREGTEAFF. The CDR3, as DNA: TGTGCCAGCAGTGATGGCAGGGAGGGCACTGAAGCTTTCTTT.

This sequence joins TRBV11-2 and TRBJ2-1; D unresolved. V dropped 1 base and J dropped 7 bases, with 8 bases sitting between them. Per the germline V gene, CDR1 is SGHAT and CDR2 is FQNNGV. The CDR3 runs 13 residues. The CDR3: CASSLGIVNEQFF. CDR3 nucleotides: TGTGCCAGCAGCTTAGGAATCGTAAATGAGCAGTTCTTC.

This clone was seen only a few times. V and J are TRBV5-1 and TRBJ2-6; 9 positions match TRBD1. The germline V gene has CDR1 SGHRS and CDR2 YFSETQ. Trimming cost V 6 bases and J 1 base; bases outside gene matches: 5. The CDR3 has 16 amino acids. The CDR3 nucleotides read TGCGCCAGCAAGGAACAGGGGGCATCTGGGGCCAACGTCCTGACTTTC. It translates to CASKEQGASGANVLTF.

This rearrangement joins TRBV18 to TRBJ2-5; D possibly matches TRBD1 or TRBD2 (6 bases each). TRBJ2-7 matches the DNA end more closely, so the J call is doubtful. Germline CDR1 and CDR2: KGHSH and LQKENI. CDR3 length: 14 residues. The CDR3 is CASSSEGHTYEQYF. As DNA, the CDR3 is TGTGCCAGCTCATCGGAGGGACATACCTACGAGCAGTACTTC.

The chain joins TRBV5-1 to TRBJ2-3; weak D call: TRBD1 (6 bases). This CDR3 region has 14 residues. Deletions cut 2 bases from V and 4 bases from J, with 11 bases between. The V gene's germline CDR1 is SGHRS and CDR2 YFSETQ. The CDR3 DNA reads as TGCGCCAGCAGCTTAGGACAGCGAGCAGATACGCAGTATTTT. Amino acids: CASSLGQRADTQYF.

The rearrangement links TRBV29-1 to TRBJ2-5, with TRBD1 identical over 10 bases. The end of the DNA aligns better with TRBJ2-7, so the J call may be wrong. Germline-derived CDR1 and CDR2 are SQVTM and ANQGSEA. This CDR3 has 16 amino acids. Here the CDR3 reads CSVEGLGTGVSHEQYF. The CDR3 bases are TGCAGCGTTGAAGGGCTCGGGACAGGGGTCTCACACGAGCAGTACTTC.

The genes are TRBV6-4 and TRBJ2-2; D is perhaps TRBD2 (5 bases). V was pared by 2 bases and J by 1 base, with 8 bases between. CDR3 length: 15 residues. Germline V lookup: CDR1 MRHNA, CDR2 SNTAGT. CDR3 region: CASSDRAGNTGELFF. The CDR3, as DNA: TGTGCCAGCAGTGACCGGGCGGGGAACACCGGGGAGCTGTTTTTT.

This chain links TRBV4-2 with TRBJ1-2; D is possibly TRBD1 (6 bases). Germline lookup yields CDR1 LGHNA and CDR2 YNFKEQ. The V gene lost 0 bases and the J gene lost 3 bases, with 14 bases spanning the gap. The CDR3 contains 16 residues. CDR3 DNA sequence: TGTGCCAGCAGCCAAGATCCCCCAGGGGAGGACTATGGCTACACCTTC. Protein sequence: CASSQDPPGEDYGYTF.

The rearrangement uses TRBV7-2 and TRBJ1-1; TRBD1 might be the D (5 bases). The ends were cut back, 5 bases at V and 6 bases at J, with 16 bases in the middle. The V gene's germline CDR1 is SGHTA and CDR2 FQGNSA. The CDR3 totals 14 residues. CDR3 DNA sequence: TGTGCCAGCAGCCCCTTTCAGGGTTCCTCTGAAGCTTTCTTT. Protein: CASSPFQGSSEAFF.

The chain uses TRBV5-4 and TRBJ1-4, with no clear D. CDR3 length: 14 amino acids. V was trimmed by 2 bases and J by 2 bases, leaving 7 bases between them. Germline CDR1 and CDR2: SGHNT and YYREEE (reference sequence). The CDR3 reads CASSLDLTNEKLFF. The CDR3 DNA reads TGTGCCAGCAGCTTAGATTTGACTAATGAAAAACTGTTTTTT.

This clone was seen just once. CDR3 sequence reads: CASSPKLPGANSYGYTF. In DNA, the CDR3 is TGTGCCAGCAGCCCTAAACTTCCGGGAGCCAACTCCTATGGCTACACCTTC. J is TRBJ1-2 and V is TRBV7-2; D not resolved. The germline gives CDR1 SGHTA, CDR2 FQGNSA. V was cut by 5 bases and J by 4 bases, with 23 bases left in between. The CDR3 is made up of 17 amino acids.

In this sample, this clone turned up once. The chain is built from TRBV7-2 and TRBJ2-7, with a tentative D call TRBD1 (6 bases). Germline-derived CDR1 and CDR2 are SGHTA and FQGNSA. Between the trimmed V and J ends, which lost 1 base and 3 bases, there was a span of 10 bases. This CDR3 comprises 14 residues. CDR3: CASSLGGGSYEQYF. The CDR3 nucleotides read TGTGCCAGCAGCTTAGGAGGGGGTAGCTACGAGCAGTACTTC. The variable domain in full, completed from reference TRBV7-2 and TRBJ2-7, reads GAGVSQSPSNKVTEKGKDVELRCDPISGHTALYWYRQSLGQGLEFLIYFQGNSAPDKSGLPSDRFSAERTGGSVSTLTIQRTQQEDSAVYLCASSLGGGSYEQYFGPGTRLTVT.

V is TRBV5-1 and J is TRBJ1-1; D unclear. Trimming cost V 3 bases and J 2 bases, with 11 bases left between them. The CDR3 length is 14 residues. Germline-derived CDR1 and CDR2 are SGHRS and YFSETQ. The CDR3: CASSSLGLNTEAFF. The CDR3 DNA reads as TGCGCCAGCAGCTCTCTGGGCCTAAACACTGAAGCTTTCTTT. The entire variable domain, with the rest obtained from reference TRBV5-1 and TRBJ1-1, is as follows: KAGVTQTPRYLIKTRGQQVTLSCSPISGHRSVSWYQQTPGQGLQFLFEYFSETQRNKGNFPGRFSGRQFSNSRSEMNVSTLELGDSALYLCASSSLGLNTEAFFGQGTRLTVV.

As concerns this clone: The same CDR3 arises from other DNA sequences in this sample as well. DNA for the CDR3: TGTGCCAGCAGCCTAAGCACAGATACGCAGTATTTT. Translated: CASSLSTDTQYF. The rearrangement links TRBV7-9 to TRBJ2-3, with D hard to call. Germline lookup yields CDR1 SEHNR and CDR2 FQNEAQ (reference sequence). With 5 bases removed from V and 0 bases from J, the gap between germline ends came to 3 bases. This CDR3 is 12 amino acids long.

V gene TRBV5-1 combines with J gene TRBJ2-5; 8 bases fit TRBD1. CDR3 size: 15 residues. Germline CDR1 and CDR2: SGHRS and YFSETQ. Germline trimming cut 5 bases from V and 4 bases from J; bases unmatched to any gene: 10. The CDR3, as DNA: TGCGCCAGCAGACCGGAACAGGGGGGAAGAGAGACCCAGTACTTC. Its protein is CASRPEQGGRETQYF.

The rearrangement links TRBV25-1 to TRBJ1-5, with 7 bases identical to TRBD1. V was pared by 3 bases and J by 3 bases, with 11 bases of the junction left unmatched. Germline-derived CDR1 and CDR2 are MGHDK and SYGVNS. The CDR3 runs to 17 residues. The CDR3 reads CASSDSRGQALNQPQHF. DNA for the CDR3: TGTGCCAGCAGTGATTCCCGCGGACAGGCCCTCAATCAGCCCCAGCATTTT.

The rearrangement links TRBV5-1 to TRBJ2-7; the match to TRBD2 covers 10 bases. The ends lost 0 bases at V and 7 bases at J; junction bases unmatched: 7. This CDR3 comprises 15 residues. CDR1 and CDR2 (germline): SGHRS, YFSETQ. DNA of the CDR3: TGCGCCAGCAGCTTGGGGACTAGCGGCGAGTGGGAGCAGTACTTC. Encoded protein: CASSLGTSGEWEQYF.

V is TRBV5-1 and J is TRBJ1-2; the D gene is possibly TRBD1 (5 bases). The V end was cut by 1 base, the J end by 0 bases, with 10 bases between. The CDR3 sequence is 15 residues long. From germline, CDR1 is SGHRS and CDR2 YFSETQ. CDR3 in amino acids: CASSLWGSANYGYTF. In DNA form, the CDR3 reads TGCGCCAGCAGCTTGTGGGGCTCAGCTAACTATGGCTACACCTTC. The full variable domain, in which reference TRBV5-1 and TRBJ1-2 provide the parts outside the CDR3, is KAGVTQTPRYLIKTRGQQVTLSCSPISGHRSVSWYQQTPGQGLQFLFEYFSETQRNKGNFPGRFSGRQFSNSRSEMNVSTLELGDSALYLCASSLWGSANYGYTFGSGTRLTVV.

This rearrangement joins TRBV11-3 to TRBJ2-1; D gene ambiguous. This CDR3 is built from 14 residues. Germline loops: CDR1 SGHNT, CDR2 YENEEA. The V and J ends lost 4 bases and 1 base respectively, with 8 bases between them. The CDR3 region is CASSSGRSYNEQFF. CDR3 coding DNA: TGTGCCAGCAGCTCCGGCCGTTCCTACAATGAGCAGTTCTTC.

The chain employs TRBV6-5 and TRBJ2-3; no clear D gene. The V end was cut by 0 bases, the J end by 6 bases, with 13 bases between. Germline V gene sequence: CDR1 MNHEY, CDR2 SVGAGI. The length of the CDR3 is 15 residues. The CDR3 DNA is TGTGCCAGCAGTTACTCCCCCCTCGGACCCGATACGCAGTATTTT. It translates to CASSYSPLGPDTQYF.

The chain combines TRBV6-5 with TRBJ1-2; D is unclear. The CDR3 spans 11 residues. Germline lookup yields CDR1 MNHEY and CDR2 SVGAGI. Trimming left V 7 bases short and J 3 bases short, with 6 bases between. The CDR3 here is CASNHDYGYTF. Written as DNA, the CDR3 is TGTGCCAGCAATCATGACTATGGCTACACCTTC.

The sample holds a few counts of this clone. The same CDR3 can be traced to other DNA sequences in this sample. The chain employs TRBV25-1 and TRBJ2-2; TRBD1 is a possible D gene (7 bases). From germline, CDR1 is MGHDK and CDR2 SYGVNS. V lost 6 bases to trimming and J lost 0 bases, with 14 bases between them. The CDR3 runs to 16 residues. The DNA of the CDR3 is TGTGCCAGCAGAAGAGGAGGGGGCGCGAACACCGGGGAGCTGTTTTTT. As protein: CASRRGGGANTGELFF.

This chain joins TRBV5-4 and TRBJ1-1; the D gene is possibly TRBD1 (5 bases). Germline CDR1 is SGHNT and CDR2 is YYREEE (reference sequence). This CDR3 comprises 14 residues. Trimming removed 3 bases from V and 4 bases from J, with 13 bases in between. The CDR3 protein is CASSSGTEFTEAFF. CDR3 bases: TGTGCCAGCAGCTCCGGGACGGAGTTCACTGAAGCTTTCTTT.

The chain combines TRBV5-1 with TRBJ2-7; D is unclear. CDR3 size: 14 residues. Germline V gene lookup returns CDR1 SGHRS and CDR2 YFSETQ. V was cut by 4 bases and J by 1 base, with 12 bases left in between. CDR3 in amino acids: CASSPQTVSYEQYF. The CDR3 DNA reads as TGCGCCAGCAGCCCCCAGACGGTATCCTACGAGCAGTACTTC.

The chain couples TRBV5-4 to TRBJ2-7; D unclear. CDR3 length: 13 amino acids. Germline V gene sequence: CDR1 SGHNT, CDR2 YYREEE (reference sequence). V lost 0 bases and J lost 1, with 5 bases in between. CDR3 in DNA: TGTGCCAGCAGCTTGGTACCATCCTACGAGCAGTACTTC. Translation: CASSLVPSYEQYF.

The V gene is TRBV28, the J gene TRBJ2-1, with D unresolved. The germline V gene has CDR1 MDHEN and CDR2 SYDVKM. Trimming shortened V by 4 bases and J by 9 bases, and 10 bases separated the two germline ends. The CDR3 has 12 amino acids. In nucleotides, the CDR3 is TGTGCCAGCAGTTCAAGGTGGGTTGAGCAGTTCTTC. This sequence encodes CASSSRWVEQFF. Complete variable domain (other parts from reference TRBV28 and TRBJ2-1): DVKVTQSSRYLVKRTGEKVFLECVQDMDHENMFWYRQDPGLGLRLIYFSYDVKMKEKGDIPEGYSVSREKKERFSLILESASTNQTSMYLCASSSRWVEQFFGPGTRLTVL.